A selection of T cell receptor beta chains follows, all from one sample in a study of identical twins. TCRdb reprocessed the 5' RACE reads via MiXCR and lists one record per CDR3 protein. The data hold about 150,000 distinct CDR3 sequences, with under 4.5% observed a single time. Sequenced input: memory T cells sorted from blood. The receptors stem from a young man in good health. Both conserved end residues are part of each CDR3. A D gene is named only where the DNA matches it firmly. Clone size appears in some rows only: once, few, many, or a class for an expanded clone.

D	size	length	V	J	CDR3	DNA
TRBD2	many	15	TRBV20-1	TRBJ2-5	CSARTSGRSVETQYF	TGCAGTGCGCGGACTAGCGGGAGGTCGGTGGAGACCCAGTACTTC
TRBD2	NA	16	TRBV6-5	TRBJ2-5	CASSYLLAGGPGTQYF	TGTGCCAGCAGTTACCTACTAGCGGGAGGGCCGGGGACCCAGTACTTC
TRBD1	few	14	TRBV6-2/TRBV6-3	TRBJ2-3	CASKLTGEADTQYF	TGTGCCAGCAAACTGACAGGGGAGGCAGATACGCAGTATTTT
TRBD1	many	14	TRBV29-1	TRBJ2-7	CSVGSGDRGDEQYF	TGCAGCGTTGGATCGGGGGACAGGGGCGACGAGCAGTACTTC
TRBD1	many	16	TRBV6-1	TRBJ2-7	CASSDRQGPMGREQYF	TGTGCCAGCAGTGACCGACAGGGCCCCATGGGGCGGGAGCAGTACTTC
NA	many	14	TRBV7-8	TRBJ2-5	CASSLGGVKETQYF	TGTGCCAGCAGCTTAGGGGGAGTTAAAGAGACCCAGTACTTC
NA	NA	14	TRBV2	TRBJ1-6	CASSEGNYNSPLHF	TGTGCCAGCAGTGAGGGGAATTATAATTCACCCCTCCACTTT
NA	many	12	TRBV5-1	TRBJ2-1	CASSLGRNEQFF	TGCGCCAGCAGCTTAGGGAGAAATGAGCAGTTCTTC
NA	many	15	TRBV11-2	TRBJ2-2	CASSLGSHYTGELFF	TGTGCCAGCAGCTTAGGATCCCATTACACCGGGGAGCTGTTTTTT
TRBD2	many	21	TRBV7-6	TRBJ2-3	CASSSRRGVAGGPPIPHTQYF	TGTGCCAGCAGCTCGAGGCGGGGGGTAGCGGGAGGGCCCCCAATCCCGCATACGCAGTATTTT